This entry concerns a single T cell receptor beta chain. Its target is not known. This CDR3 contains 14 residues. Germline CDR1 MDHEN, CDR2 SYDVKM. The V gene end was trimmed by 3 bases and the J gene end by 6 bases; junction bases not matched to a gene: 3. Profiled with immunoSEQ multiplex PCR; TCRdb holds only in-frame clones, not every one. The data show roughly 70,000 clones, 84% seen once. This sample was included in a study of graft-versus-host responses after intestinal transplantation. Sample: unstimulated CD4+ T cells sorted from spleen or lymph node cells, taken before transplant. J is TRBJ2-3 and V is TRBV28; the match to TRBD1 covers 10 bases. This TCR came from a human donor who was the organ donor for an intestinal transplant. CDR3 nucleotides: TGTGCCAGCAGTTTCCTGGACAGGGGGGATACGCAGTATTTT. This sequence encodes CASSFLDRGDTQYF.